These T cell receptor beta chains were read from a single sample in a study of human T cells and chemical hapten exposure. Each CDR3 protein is one row after TCRdb ran MiXCR on the RACE reads. The sample includes over 300,000 distinct CDR3 sequences, approximately 5% of them seen just once. Here the sequenced sample was whole blood, taken in connection with sensitization to the hapten diphenylcyclopropenone (DPC). The receptor set was obtained from a woman aged 45-65 years with alopecia areata. Some clones in this sample may be carry-over from other donors' samples. CDR3s leave out the opening cysteine and the closing phenylalanine or tryptophan. The order of the fields is J gene, V gene, CDR3 protein.

>TRBJ1-4|TRBV12-3/TRBV12-4
ASSNRAPNEKLF
>TRBJ1-6|TRBV12-3/TRBV12-4
ASRPPGSYNSPLH
>TRBJ2-3|TRBV5-1
ASSFRMGTPGSTDTQY
>TRBJ2-3|TRBV7-2
ASSSGTRGTDTQY
>TRBJ2-3|TRBV7-2
ASSSAISTDTQY
>TRBJ2-1|TRBV29-1
SVEDLTSGSYNEQF
>TRBJ2-1|TRBV3-1
ASRPGTSRSYNEQF
>TRBJ2-5|TRBV6-6
ASSYSRRGETQY
>TRBJ2-6|TRBV4-3
ASSQERAGGPSGANVLT
>TRBJ1-2|TRBV20-1
SAKEGVTYGYT
>TRBJ1-5|TRBV6-1
ASSEVPPDRVRNQPQH
>TRBJ1-1|TRBV7-9
ASSKTGGGTNTEAF
>TRBJ2-3|TRBV18
ASSPRGLSTDTQY
>TRBJ2-1|TRBV5-6
ASSLVGGADEQF
>TRBJ1-1|TRBV20-1
SVQTGSRNTEAF
>TRBJ1-2|TRBV7-9
ASSSTTTGLNYGYT
>TRBJ1-1|TRBV6-1
ASSEAVGVRAF
>TRBJ1-2|TRBV12-3/TRBV12-4
ASSFTTGVGYGYT
>TRBJ2-3|TRBV6-2/TRBV6-3
ASRPHPGTGDSITQY
>TRBJ2-1|TRBV20-1
SARDPAGRSSYNEQF
>TRBJ1-2|TRBV4-1
ASSTGANYGYT
>TRBJ2-1|TRBV2
ASSPARGSNEQF
>TRBJ1-5|TRBV12-3/TRBV12-4
ASTTGVAHQPQH
>TRBJ2-3|TRBV1
TSGVAQY
>TRBJ2-7|TRBV6-2/TRBV6-3
ASRTTPKTSGYYEQY
>TRBJ2-2|TRBV7-9
ASSLRRLDRAGTGELF
>TRBJ2-2|TRBV6-5
ASSWTSGSAGELF
>TRBJ1-6|TRBV6-1
ASSELSPLH
>TRBJ1-1|TRBV5-1
ASSFGGTGLFSEAF
>TRBJ1-2|TRBV10-3
AISETESTLDGYT
>TRBJ1-5|TRBV28
ASSHHRQGMSNQPQH
>TRBJ1-1|TRBV5-4
ASSADRAATEAF
>TRBJ2-3|TRBV6-1
ASSEERADTQY
>TRBJ2-7|TRBV20-1
SARDPIISYEQY
>TRBJ1-4|TRBV10-3
AISPSTGFNEKLF
>TRBJ1-5|TRBV6-2/TRBV6-3
ASSYGGFSNQPQH
>TRBJ2-7|TRBV28
ASSLWTRGQY
>TRBJ2-2|TRBV3-1
ASSRTGAGELF
>TRBJ2-5|TRBV7-9
ASSLRGKEETQY
>TRBJ2-7|TRBV12-3/TRBV12-4
ASSSGLPYEQY
>TRBJ2-1|TRBV20-1
SAREPYLAASYNEQF
>TRBJ2-7|TRBV5-6
ASSPRWGGVQSYEQY
>TRBJ1-4|TRBV5-1
ASSATGFNEKLF